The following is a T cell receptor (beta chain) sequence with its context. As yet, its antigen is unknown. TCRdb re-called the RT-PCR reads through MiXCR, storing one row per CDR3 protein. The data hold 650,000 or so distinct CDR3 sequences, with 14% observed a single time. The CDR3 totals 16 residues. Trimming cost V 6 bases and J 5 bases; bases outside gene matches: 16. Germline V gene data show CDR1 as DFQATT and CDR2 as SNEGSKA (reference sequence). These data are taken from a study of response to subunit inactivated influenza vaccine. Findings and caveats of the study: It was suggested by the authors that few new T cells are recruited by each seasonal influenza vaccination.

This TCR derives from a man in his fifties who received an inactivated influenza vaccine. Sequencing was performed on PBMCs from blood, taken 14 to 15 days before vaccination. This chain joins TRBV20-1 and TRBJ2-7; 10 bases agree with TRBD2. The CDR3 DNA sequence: TGCAGTGCCTCTGGAACTAGCGGGATAAGAAACGACGAGCAGTACTTC. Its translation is CSASGTSGIRNDEQYF.